Detailed here is one T cell receptor beta chain. The antigen is not known. PCR involved 60 Vbeta and 13 Jbeta primers. TCRdb keeps only in-frame clones here, not all; method: immunoSEQ multiplex PCR. The table has 100,000 to 150,000 clones, about 85% seen once. The V gene end was trimmed by 6 bases and the J gene end by 6 bases; junction bases not matched to a gene: 12. The CDR3 sequence is 15 residues long. Germline V gene lookup returns CDR1 SEHNR and CDR2 FQNEAQ (reference sequence). This sample is drawn from a study of cytomegalovirus exposure and HLA in healthy donors. Study conclusions and caveats: Later, an analysis showed that TCR beta chains associated with HLA were more clonally expanded than others that were equally common. A highly shared variant cluster was judged a likely technical artifact. A list of 150 to 200 TCR beta chains associated with cytomegalovirus was given. Later genetic work tied a missense DCLRE1C variant to beta-chain V and J trimming.

The chain is built from TRBV7-9 and TRBJ2-7; TRBD2 matches at 9 bases. This TCR derives from a boy younger than 18 in good health and CMV-seronegative. Input material: PBMCs. This CDR3 is CASSLGLAKGVEQYF. CDR3 in DNA: TGTGCCAGCAGTCTCGGACTAGCGAAAGGCGTCGAGCAGTACTTC.